Listed below are T cell receptor beta chains from one sample, sequenced in a study of CD8+CD57+ T cells in acquired aplastic anemia. TCRdb processed the reads anew with MiXCR; each CDR3 protein has one entry. Of 170,000 or so distinct CDR3 sequences in the sample, roughly three fifths were seen once. Input material: sorted CD4+, CD8+, or CD8+CD57+ T cells (not recorded which) from PBMCs. These receptors were collected from a human donor with aplastic anemia. Both conserved end residues are trimmed from each CDR3. The size of a clone is reported for some rows only, either as once, few or many, or as a class for expanded clones.

V	size	J	length	CDR3
TRBV20-1	NA	TRBJ1-2	11	SARDRDNYGYT
TRBV19	NA	TRBJ2-2	12	ASSIAGTSSPAF
TRBV29-1	few	TRBJ1-3	12	SAKQDRAGNTIY
TRBV7-6	NA	TRBJ1-2	12	ASSLSPGGDGYT
TRBV15	few	TRBJ1-3	13	ATSRDVVSGNTIY
TRBV20-1	NA	TRBJ2-7	14	SARSIEVGGGHEQY
TRBV7-9	NA	TRBJ2-7	10	ASSPQSYEQY
TRBV7-9	NA	TRBJ1-1	13	ASSLVPGVNTEAF
TRBV5-1	many	TRBJ1-3	12	ASSLVSGGNTIY
TRBV7-9	many	TRBJ1-1	11	ASSFGVMTEAF
TRBV7-9	few	TRBJ2-1	12	ASSRRDPTNEQF
TRBV6-1	many	TRBJ1-5	13	ASSPRDRYHQPQH
TRBV4-3	NA	TRBJ2-1	15	ASSQDWQGAPNNEQF
TRBV25-1	NA	TRBJ1-1	12	ASSEFGGNTEAF
TRBV5-5	NA	TRBJ2-3	13	ASSLPGSLTDTQY
TRBV7-8	NA	TRBJ1-2	13	ASSLVGQGLYGYT
TRBV24-1	few	TRBJ2-3	11	ATSVSGADTQY
TRBV20-1	NA	TRBJ2-1	13	SAREIQRGYNEQF
TRBV7-6	NA	TRBJ1-4	14	TSSLAPGATDEKLF
TRBV4-2	NA	TRBJ2-5	11	ASSQGTRETQY
TRBV20-1	NA	TRBJ2-5	12	SARTSGRRETQY
TRBV2	NA	TRBJ1-6	12	ASSESGFNSPLH
TRBV6-5	NA	TRBJ2-5	12	ASSYYSPGETQY
TRBV7-9	NA	TRBJ2-5	14	ASSLALSGRKETQY
TRBV20-1	few	TRBJ2-5	12	SAPLGPFQETQY
TRBV20-1	NA	TRBJ2-7	12	SARDHRGSYEQY
TRBV24-1	NA	TRBJ1-5	12	ATSVQGVNQPQH
TRBV27	NA	TRBJ1-1	11	ASSLSGDHEAF
TRBV20-1	NA	TRBJ1-4	9	TGERAEKLF
TRBV2	NA	TRBJ1-3	11	ASSVHDGNTIY
TRBV10-3	few	TRBJ1-2	11	AITPGQSYGYT
TRBV29-1	NA	TRBJ1-1	12	SVETDRGDTEAF
TRBV3-1	many	TRBJ2-1	12	ASKAGPPADEQF
TRBV5-1	once	TRBJ2-3	11	ASSPRGSDTQY
TRBV10-3	NA	TRBJ1-2	13	AISNSGGASYGYT
TRBV10-2	once	TRBJ2-7	12	ASSERGLFYEQY
TRBV20-1	NA	TRBJ2-7	11	SAPGLAGNEQY
TRBV10-2	NA	TRBJ2-2	14	ATSDLPGHNTGELF
TRBV7-8	NA	TRBJ1-2	13	ASSLRQGINYGYT
TRBV25-1	few	TRBJ2-6	17	ASSDPWTGGYSGANVLT
TRBV15	NA	TRBJ2-2	8	ATWNGKLF
TRBV24-1	once	TRBJ2-6	15	ATSDLGLCSGANVLT
TRBV29-1	NA	TRBJ1-1	10	SALEGLTEAF
TRBV7-9	NA	TRBJ2-5	11	ASRAGSKETQY
TRBV19	NA	TRBJ2-4	13	ASNAGQEAKNIQY
TRBV7-9	NA	TRBJ1-1	13	ASSLDQLKNTEAF